This T cell receptor (beta chain) was captured in a study of T cells in Graves' hyperthyroidism and ophthalmopathy. Looking at the study overall: Blood from the periphery was taken at initial diagnosis, before any treatment. Broader study findings: Peripheral blood also featured most of the thyroid clonotypes expanded above 0.001.

Uncontrolled infection, other autoimmune disease, pregnancy or lactation led to exclusion. Using around 10 ml of fresh peripheral blood, PBMCs were prepared. V was cut by 3 bases and J by 5 bases, with 13 bases left in between. The CDR3 length is 13 residues. Germline V gene data show CDR1 as DFQATT and CDR2 as SNEGSKA (reference sequence). RNA transcripts yielded amplified TCR beta CDR3 regions. Primed by the HTBI set, a first-round RT-PCR was run on the TCR CDR3. TCRdb reprocessed the multiplex PCR reads with MiXCR, giving one entry per CDR3 protein. The data show approximately 690,000 distinct CDR3 sequences, about 14% seen once. This clonotype was seen repeatedly, ten times or more. Antigen: not known.

This chain connects TRBV20-1 to TRBJ2-5; either TRBD1 or TRBD2 may fit D (5 bases each). The specimen sequenced was blood. The receptor was derived from a woman in her 50s with Graves' ophthalmopathy. In DNA, the CDR3 is TGCAGTGCTAGTCTAGCATGGGGGGAGACCCAGTACTTC. Residues: CSASLAWGETQYF.